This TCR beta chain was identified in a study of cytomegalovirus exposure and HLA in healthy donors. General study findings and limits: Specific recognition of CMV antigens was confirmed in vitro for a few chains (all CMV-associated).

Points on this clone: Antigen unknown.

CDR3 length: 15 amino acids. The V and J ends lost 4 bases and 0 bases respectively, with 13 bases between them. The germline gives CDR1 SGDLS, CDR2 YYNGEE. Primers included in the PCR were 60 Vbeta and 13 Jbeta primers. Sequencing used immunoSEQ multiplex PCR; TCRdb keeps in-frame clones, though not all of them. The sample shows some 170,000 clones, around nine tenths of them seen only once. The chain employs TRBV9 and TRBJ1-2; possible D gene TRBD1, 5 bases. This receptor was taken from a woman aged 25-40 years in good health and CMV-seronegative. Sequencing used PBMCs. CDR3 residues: CASSMGTGANYGYTF. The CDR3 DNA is TGTGCCAGCAGCATGGGGACTGGAGCTAACTATGGCTACACCTTC.